A selection of T cell receptor beta chains follows, all from one sample in a study of beta chain features in type 1 diabetes. Data came from immunoSEQ multiplex PCR; TCRdb stores just in-frame clones and leaves some out. The table includes hundreds of thousands of clones, 30% detected once. Specimen: naive CD4+ T cells from blood. The origin of the receptors is a man between 18 and 29 years old in good health. CDR3s include the opening cysteine and the closing phenylalanine or tryptophan. The D gene is left open where the match is weak. Only part of the rows carry a size: once, few, many, or a class if the clone is expanded.

j_call | d_call | v_call | clone_size | cdr3_aa | cdr3_nt
TRBJ1-4 | NA | TRBV7-9 | NA | CASSLAAGVNEKLFF | TGTGCCAGCAGCTTAGCCGCAGGGGTTAATGAAAAACTGTTTTTT
TRBJ2-2 | NA | TRBV29-1 | NA | CSVKEQLNTGELFF | TGCAGCGTTAAGGAACAATTAAACACCGGGGAGCTGTTTTTT
TRBJ2-3 | TRBD2 | TRBV25-1 | NA | CASSEFNSGVDTDTQYF | TGTGCCAGCAGTGAATTTAATAGCGGGGTTGACACAGATACGCAGTATTTT
TRBJ1-2 | NA | TRBV25-1 | few | CASSERGLIYGYTF | TGTGCCAGCAGTGAACGGGGACTGATCTATGGCTACACCTTC
TRBJ2-1 | NA | TRBV14 | NA | CASSRLAFVGEQFF | TGTGCCAGCAGTAGGCTAGCGTTCGTCGGTGAGCAGTTCTTC
TRBJ2-1 | NA | TRBV5-6 | NA | CASSSWTFEQFF | TGTGCCAGCAGCTCTTGGACTTTTGAGCAGTTCTTC
TRBJ1-1 | NA | TRBV30 | NA | CAWSGEPGAFF | TGTGCCTGGAGTGGAGAACCGGGGGCTTTCTTT
TRBJ2-7 | TRBD2 | TRBV4-3 | few | CASSQGGGSGSYEQYF | TGCGCCAGCAGCCAAGGCGGAGGTAGCGGGAGCTACGAGCAGTACTTC
TRBJ2-5 | TRBD2 | TRBV5-4 | NA | CASSSLAEVQETQYF | TGTGCCAGCAGTTCCCTAGCGGAGGTCCAAGAGACCCAGTACTTC
TRBJ2-5 | NA | TRBV7-6 | few | CASSPAARETQYF | TGTGCCAGCAGCCCCGCCGCACGAGAGACCCAGTACTTC
TRBJ2-5 | NA | TRBV29-1 | few | CSVRAGAEIQYF | TGCAGCGTTAGGGCAGGGGCTGAGATCCAGTACTTC
TRBJ1-3 | TRBD1 | TRBV5-6 | few | CASSLGQGKTGNTIYF | TGTGCCAGCAGCTTGGGACAGGGGAAAACTGGAAACACCATATATTTT
TRBJ1-2 | NA | TRBV7-2 | NA | CASSLGLLAGYTF | TGTGCCAGCAGCTTGGGATTACTCGCTGGCTACACCTTC
TRBJ2-7 | NA | TRBV27 | NA | CASSRIGSPYEQYF | TGTGCCAGCAGTCGGATAGGATCTCCCTACGAGCAGTACTTC
TRBJ2-5 | NA | TRBV25-1 | few | CASSMGGRGRAQGETQYF | TGTGCCAGCAGTATGGGAGGGCGCGGCAGGGCACAGGGGGAGACCCAGTACTTC
TRBJ2-6 | NA | TRBV15 | NA | CATSRDIGRTGANVLTF | TGTGCCACCAGCAGAGATATTGGCAGGACCGGGGCCAACGTCCTGACTTTC
TRBJ1-2 | NA | TRBV29-1 | NA | CSVRTSNYGYTF | TGCAGCGTGAGAACTTCTAACTATGGCTACACCTTC
TRBJ1-1 | NA | TRBV29-1 | once | CSACQDGYTEAFF | TGCAGCGCGTGCCAAGACGGATACACTGAAGCTTTCTTT
TRBJ2-7 | TRBD2 | TRBV19 | NA | CATRTSGYEQYF | TGTGCCACCCGGACTAGCGGCTACGAGCAGTACTTC
TRBJ2-2 | NA | TRBV9 | NA | CASRSTGPGTGELFF | TGTGCCAGCAGGTCGACAGGCCCCGGCACCGGGGAGCTGTTTTTT
TRBJ2-1 | TRBD2 | TRBV5-4 | NA | CASSLASGNEQFF | TGTGCCAGCAGCTTGGCTAGCGGCAATGAGCAGTTCTTC
TRBJ2-1 | TRBD2 | TRBV9 | few | CASSVATASGSFSYNEQFF | TGTGCCAGCAGCGTAGCTACGGCTAGCGGGAGTTTCTCCTACAATGAGCAGTTCTTC
TRBJ2-3 | TRBD2 | TRBV5-4 | few | CASSRTSGAEYF | TGTGCCAGCAGTCGCACTAGCGGAGCTGAGTATTTT
TRBJ1-1 | NA | TRBV4-1 | NA | CASSQGPGTNTEAFF | TGCGCCAGCAGCCAAGGTCCAGGGACGAACACTGAAGCTTTCTTT
TRBJ2-6 | NA | TRBV28 | NA | CASTWGTARANVLTF | TGTGCCAGCACCTGGGGGACGGCGAGGGCCAACGTCCTGACTTTC
TRBJ2-1 | NA | TRBV27 | few | CASSLSIGYNEQFF | TGTGCCAGCAGTTTATCGATCGGATACAATGAGCAGTTCTTC
TRBJ2-2 | NA | TRBV9 | NA | CASSVEPDRVELFF | TGTGCCAGCAGCGTAGAGCCCGACCGCGTGGAGCTGTTTTTT
TRBJ2-7 | NA | TRBV4-2 | NA | CASSQDTDTGRYEQYF | TGTGCCAGCAGCCAAGATACGGATACAGGGAGATACGAGCAGTACTTC
TRBJ2-7 | NA | TRBV25-1 | NA | CASSEHRDPYEQYF | TGTGCCAGCAGTGAGCACCGGGACCCCTACGAGCAGTACTTC
TRBJ2-7 | TRBD1 | TRBV30 | NA | CAWSAGTGINEQYF | TGTGCCTGGAGTGCCGGGACAGGGATCAACGAGCAGTACTTC
TRBJ2-4 | TRBD2 | TRBV28 | few | CASSFLAGTNIQYF | TGTGCCAGCAGTTTTCTAGCGGGAACGAACATTCAGTACTTC
TRBJ2-1 | NA | TRBV5-6 | NA | CASSLYGGSYNEQFF | TGTGCCAGCAGCTTGTATGGAGGCTCCTACAATGAGCAGTTCTTC
TRBJ2-6 | NA | TRBV15 | NA | CATRSGRSGANVLTF | TGTGCCACCAGGTCGGGACGATCTGGGGCCAACGTCCTGACTTTC
TRBJ1-2 | NA | TRBV29-1 | few | CSVEGNLQGYGYTF | TGCAGCGTCGAGGGGAACCTTCAGGGCTATGGCTACACCTTC
TRBJ2-3 | TRBD1 | TRBV2 | few | CATRGGWVTDTQYF | TGTGCCACCAGAGGGGGCTGGGTCACAGATACGCAGTATTTT
TRBJ2-7 | NA | TRBV29-1 | NA | CSVAGGVLNEQYF | TGCAGCGTTGCGGGCGGAGTTCTTAACGAGCAGTACTTC